This T cell receptor (beta chain) was profiled in a study of post-analysis software for immune sequencing data. Across the study: The cohort encompassed relapsing-remitting, secondary progressive and progressive-relapsing multiple sclerosis disease courses.

V lost 3 bases and J lost 7, with 10 bases in between. The length of the CDR3 is 13 residues. Sequencing libraries made from TCR beta cDNA carried unique molecular identifiers. Input of about 0.95 to 11 million T cells yielded some 500,000 cDNA molecules. TCRdb analysed the PCR reads with MiXCR anew, one entry per CDR3 protein. The sample includes more than 350,000 distinct CDR3 sequences, approximately 38% of them seen just once. On this clonotype: Its antigen is unknown.

Findings of the study overall: Patients used about 5 TRBV segments, including TRBV5-6, TRBV5-1 and TRBV20-1, more often than controls. Comparison with controls showed significantly lower normalized Chao1 diversity in multiple sclerosis patients.

The material sequenced was blood. The V call is TRBV12-3 or TRBV12-4, the J call TRBJ1-5; D remains unclear. This sequence was found in a girl aged 2-15 years with multiple sclerosis. CDR3 in DNA: TGTGCCAGCAGTTTGATGGGGAAACAGCCCCAGCATTTT. Protein: CASSLMGKQPQHF.